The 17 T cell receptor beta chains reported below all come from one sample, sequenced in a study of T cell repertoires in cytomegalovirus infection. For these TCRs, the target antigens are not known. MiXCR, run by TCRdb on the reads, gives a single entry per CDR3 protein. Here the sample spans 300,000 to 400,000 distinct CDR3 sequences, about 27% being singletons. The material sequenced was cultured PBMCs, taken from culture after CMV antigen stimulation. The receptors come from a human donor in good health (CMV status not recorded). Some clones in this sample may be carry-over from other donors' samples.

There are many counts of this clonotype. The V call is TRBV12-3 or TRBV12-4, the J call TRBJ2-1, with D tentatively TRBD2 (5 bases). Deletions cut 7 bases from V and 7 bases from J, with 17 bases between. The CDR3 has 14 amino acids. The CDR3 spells CASTPDSPGNEQFF. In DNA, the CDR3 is TGTGCCAGCACCCCGGACTCCCCCGGGAATGAGCAGTTCTTC.

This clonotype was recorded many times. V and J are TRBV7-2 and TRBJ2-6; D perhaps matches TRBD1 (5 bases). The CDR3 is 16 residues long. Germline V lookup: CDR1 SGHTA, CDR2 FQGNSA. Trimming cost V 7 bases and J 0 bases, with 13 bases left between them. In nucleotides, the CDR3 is TGTGCCAGCACCAAACAGGTTCTCTCTGGGGCCAACGTCCTGACTTTC. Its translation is CASTKQVLSGANVLTF.

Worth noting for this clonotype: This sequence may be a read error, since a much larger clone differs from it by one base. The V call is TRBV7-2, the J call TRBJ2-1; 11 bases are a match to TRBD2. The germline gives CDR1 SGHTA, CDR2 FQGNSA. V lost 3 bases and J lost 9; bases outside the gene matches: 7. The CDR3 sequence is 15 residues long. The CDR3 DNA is TGTACCAGCAGCTTGACTAGCGGGACATATAGTGAGCAGTTCTTC. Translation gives CTSSLTSGTYSEQFF.

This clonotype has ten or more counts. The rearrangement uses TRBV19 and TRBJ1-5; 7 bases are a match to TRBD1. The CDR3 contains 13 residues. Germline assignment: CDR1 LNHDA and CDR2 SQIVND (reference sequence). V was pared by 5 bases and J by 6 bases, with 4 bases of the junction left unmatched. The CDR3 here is CASSAGGGQPQHF. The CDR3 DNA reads TGTGCCAGTAGTGCAGGGGGGGGTCAGCCCCAGCATTTT. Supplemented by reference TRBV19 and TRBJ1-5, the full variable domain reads DGGITQSPKYLFRKEGQNVTLSCEQNLNHDAMYWYRQDPGQGLRLIYYSQIVNDFQKGDIAEGYSVSREKKESFPLTVTSAQKNPTAFYLCASSAGGGQPQHFGDGTRLSIL.

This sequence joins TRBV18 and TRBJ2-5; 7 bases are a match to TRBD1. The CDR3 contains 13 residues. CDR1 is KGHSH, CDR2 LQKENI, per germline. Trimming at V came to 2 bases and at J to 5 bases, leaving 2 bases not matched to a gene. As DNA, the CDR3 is TGTGCCAGCTCACCAAGAGGGGGCGAGACCCAGTACTTC. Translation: CASSPRGGETQYF.

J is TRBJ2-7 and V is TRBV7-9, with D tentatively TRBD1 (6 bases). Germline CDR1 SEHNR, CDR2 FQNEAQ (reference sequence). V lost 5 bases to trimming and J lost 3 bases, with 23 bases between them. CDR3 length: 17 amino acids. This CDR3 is CASSLTLVRGSVYEQYF. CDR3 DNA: TGTGCCAGCAGCCTAACCCTAGTCAGGGGCAGCGTCTACGAGCAGTACTTC.

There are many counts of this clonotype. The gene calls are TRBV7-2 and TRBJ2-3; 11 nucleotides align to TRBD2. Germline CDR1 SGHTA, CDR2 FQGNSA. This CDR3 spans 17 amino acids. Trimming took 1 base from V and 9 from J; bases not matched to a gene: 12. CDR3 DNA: TGTGCCAGCAGCTTAGGTCGGCTAGCGGGAGGTGGGGGAACGCAGTATTTT. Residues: CASSLGRLAGGGGTQYF. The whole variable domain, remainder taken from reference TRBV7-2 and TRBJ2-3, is GAGVSQSPSNKVTEKGKDVELRCDPISGHTALYWYRQSLGQGLEFLIYFQGNSAPDKSGLPSDRFSAERTGGSVSTLTIQRTQQEDSAVYLCASSLGRLAGGGGTQYFGPGTRLTVL.

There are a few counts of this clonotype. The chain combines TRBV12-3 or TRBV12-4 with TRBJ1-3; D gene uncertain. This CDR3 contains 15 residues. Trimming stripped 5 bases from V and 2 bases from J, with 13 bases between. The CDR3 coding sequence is TGTGCCAGCAGTAACCGGGCGGGTACTGGAAACACCATATATTTT. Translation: CASSNRAGTGNTIYF.

CDR3 region: CSASSDPPSYGYTF. As DNA, the CDR3 is TGCAGTGCTAGTTCAGACCCCCCGAGCTATGGCTACACCTTC. J is TRBJ1-2 and V is TRBV20-1; D is unresolved. The CDR3 is 14 amino acids. Trimming took 3 bases from V and 4 from J, leaving 15 bases between them. In germline, CDR1 is DFQATT, CDR2 SNEGSKA (reference sequence).

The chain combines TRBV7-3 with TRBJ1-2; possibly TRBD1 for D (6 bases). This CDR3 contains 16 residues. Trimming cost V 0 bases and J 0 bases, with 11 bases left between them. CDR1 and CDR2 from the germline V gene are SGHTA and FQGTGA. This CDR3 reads CASSLTGAPTNYGYTF. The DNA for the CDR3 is TGTGCCAGCAGCTTAACGGGGGCACCTACTAACTATGGCTACACCTTC.

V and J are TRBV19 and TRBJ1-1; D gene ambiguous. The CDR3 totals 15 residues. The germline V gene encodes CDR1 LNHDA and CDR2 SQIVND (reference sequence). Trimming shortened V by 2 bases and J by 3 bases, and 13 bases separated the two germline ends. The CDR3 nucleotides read TGTGCCAGTAGTATACTCGGCCGATTGGACACTGAAGCTTTCTTT. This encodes CASSILGRLDTEAFF.

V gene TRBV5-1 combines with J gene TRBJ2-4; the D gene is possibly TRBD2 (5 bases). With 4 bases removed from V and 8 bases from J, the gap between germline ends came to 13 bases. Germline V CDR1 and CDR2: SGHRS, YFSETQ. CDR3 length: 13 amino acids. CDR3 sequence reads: CASSMDPGDIQYF. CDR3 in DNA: TGCGCCAGCAGCATGGACCCCGGGGACATTCAGTACTTC.

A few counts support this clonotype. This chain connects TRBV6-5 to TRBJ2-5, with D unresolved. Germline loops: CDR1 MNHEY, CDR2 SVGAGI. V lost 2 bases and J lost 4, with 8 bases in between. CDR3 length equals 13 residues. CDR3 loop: CASSYRPGETQYF. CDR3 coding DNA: TGTGCCAGCAGTTACCGGCCGGGAGAGACCCAGTACTTC.

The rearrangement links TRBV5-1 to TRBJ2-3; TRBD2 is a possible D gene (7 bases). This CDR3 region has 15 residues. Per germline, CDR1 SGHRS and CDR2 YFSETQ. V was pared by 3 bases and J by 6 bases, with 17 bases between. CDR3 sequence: CASSWGGASRDTQYF. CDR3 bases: TGCGCCAGCAGCTGGGGGGGGGCCTCACGGGATACGCAGTATTTT.

The CDR3 protein is CASSQPRGDRGYGYTF. Here the CDR3 DNA reads TGCGCCAGCAGCCAACCCCGGGGCGACAGGGGCTATGGCTACACCTTC. The chain is built from TRBV4-1 and TRBJ1-2, with 8 bases identical to TRBD1. Losses at the gene ends were 2 bases for V and 4 bases for J; bases not matched to a gene: 9. Germline V gene lookup returns CDR1 MGHRA and CDR2 YSYEKL. There are 16 residues in the CDR3.

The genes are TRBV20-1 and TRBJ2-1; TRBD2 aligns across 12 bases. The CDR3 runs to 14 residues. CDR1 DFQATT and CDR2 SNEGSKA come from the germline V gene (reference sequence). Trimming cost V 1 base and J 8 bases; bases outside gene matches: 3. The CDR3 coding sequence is TGCAGTGCTAGAGTGACTAGCGGGAGCGATGAGCAGTTCTTC. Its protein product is CSARVTSGSDEQFF.

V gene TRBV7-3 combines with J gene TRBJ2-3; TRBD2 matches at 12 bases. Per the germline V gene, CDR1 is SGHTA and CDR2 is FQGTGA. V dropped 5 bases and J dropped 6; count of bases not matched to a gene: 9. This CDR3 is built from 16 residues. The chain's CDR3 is CASSPTTSGGGDTQYF. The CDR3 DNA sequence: TGTGCCAGCAGCCCGACGACTAGCGGGGGTGGGGATACGCAGTATTTT.